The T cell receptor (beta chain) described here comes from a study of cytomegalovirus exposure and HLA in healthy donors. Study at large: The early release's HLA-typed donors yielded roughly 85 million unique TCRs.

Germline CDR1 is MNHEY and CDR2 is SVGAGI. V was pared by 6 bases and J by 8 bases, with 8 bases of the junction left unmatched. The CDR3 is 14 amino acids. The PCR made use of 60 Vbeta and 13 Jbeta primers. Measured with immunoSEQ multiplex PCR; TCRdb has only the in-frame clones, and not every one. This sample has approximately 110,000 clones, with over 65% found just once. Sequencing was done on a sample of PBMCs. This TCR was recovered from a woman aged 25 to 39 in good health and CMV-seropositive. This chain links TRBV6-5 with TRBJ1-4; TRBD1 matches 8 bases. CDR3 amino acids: CASRPGQGWEKLFF. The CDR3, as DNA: TGTGCCAGCAGACCTGGACAGGGCTGGGAAAAACTGTTTTTT.